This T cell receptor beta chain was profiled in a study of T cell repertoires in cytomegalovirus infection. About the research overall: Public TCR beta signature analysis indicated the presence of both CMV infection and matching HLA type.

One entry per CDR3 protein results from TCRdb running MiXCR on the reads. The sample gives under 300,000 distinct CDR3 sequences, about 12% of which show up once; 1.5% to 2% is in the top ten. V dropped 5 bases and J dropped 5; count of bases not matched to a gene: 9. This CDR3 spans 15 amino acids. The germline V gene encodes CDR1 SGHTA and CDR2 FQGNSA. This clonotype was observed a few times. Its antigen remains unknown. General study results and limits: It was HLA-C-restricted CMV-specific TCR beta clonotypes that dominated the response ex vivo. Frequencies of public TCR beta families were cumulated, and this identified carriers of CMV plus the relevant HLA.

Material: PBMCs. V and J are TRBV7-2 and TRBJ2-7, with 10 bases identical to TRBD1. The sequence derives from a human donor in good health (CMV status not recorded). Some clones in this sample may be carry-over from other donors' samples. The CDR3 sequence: CASSPGGTGVHEQYF. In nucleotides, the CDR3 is TGTGCCAGCAGCCCAGGGGGGACAGGGGTTCACGAGCAGTACTTC.